This T cell receptor beta chain emerged from a study of Graves' ophthalmopathy and Graves' hyperthyroidism. Whole-study results and caveats: Blood shared most expanded thyroid clonotypes above 0.001 frequency.

Amplification targeted the TCR beta CDR3 regions, with RNA transcripts as the source material. Scientists carried out first-round RT-PCR using HTBI primers and then a second-round multiplex PCR. TCRdb processed the multiplex PCR reads anew with MiXCR; each CDR3 protein has one entry. The data contain about 370,000 distinct CDR3 sequences, about 18% of them singletons. This clonotype was detected many times. Its antigen is currently unknown. The germline V and J ends were trimmed by 0 bases and 6 bases, with 8 bases remaining between them. Per the germline V gene, CDR1 is LNHNV and CDR2 is YYDKDF (reference sequence). The CDR3 spans 13 residues.

V and J are TRBV15 and TRBJ1-1; the D is unclear. Material for sequencing was peripheral blood. The receptor's source is a woman under 30 with Graves' ophthalmopathy. The CDR3 DNA sequence: TGTGCCACCAGCAGAGATCCGACGTCTGAAGCTTTCTTT. Translation gives CATSRDPTSEAFF.